The T cell receptor (beta chain) under discussion was sequenced for a study of cytomegalovirus exposure and HLA in healthy donors (TCRdb year 2017). A note on the overall study: According to an earlier analysis of several hundred of the donors, about 190 million T cells yielded roughly 100 million unique TCR beta sequences and around 280 Gb of sequence data. An early release covering just under 650 HLA-typed donors comprised 250 to 350 gigabases of sequencing data and roughly 85 million unique TCR sequences. The genetic ancestry cluster associated with self-reported Caucasian donors included about 81% of the 398 genotyped donors. The study aimed to test whether cataloging public T cell receptors could reveal signatures of past pathogen exposure. The study used immunosequencing to profile the T cell repertoires of approximately 640 subjects and linked those repertoires to cytomegalovirus serostatus. A separate validation cohort of over a hundred different subjects was used in addition to the roughly 720-subject first cohort. To predict cytomegalovirus infection status, the study combined high-throughput TCR immunosequencing, statistical association of individual TCRs with disease status, and machine learning. A later analysis re-analyzed previously published TCR beta repertoires from hundreds of donors and added high-resolution HLA genotyping to study TCR occurrence patterns. The later analysis used no new phenotypic data to find candidate immune exposures, relying instead on TCR beta sequences and their occurrence across donors. In an earlier analysis of roughly 600 of the donors, high-throughput TCR beta sequencing was used to judge whether each TCR beta V gene segment behaved as functional or pseudogenic. Donor age, sex, ethnicity and CMV serostatus were compiled together with the repertoire data. Genome-wide SNP genotypes for about 60% of the roughly 700 donors were used in a later genetic analysis, which treated that subset as a discovery cohort. All discovery cohort repertoires had been generated on a single sequencing platform. HLA typing covered class I and class II loci at four-digit resolution. Typing coverage differed by locus: A, B, C, DRB1 and DQB1 were typed in roughly 620-640 donors, DQA1 in 500 to 550, DPA1 in 606, and DPB1 in approximately 450. A handful of DR-DQ haplotypes were handled as single units for association and clustering because linkage in the cohort was strong. On average, over 200,000 unique TCR beta nucleotide sequences were sequenced per donor among some 430 genotyped donors of the cohort, with approximately 18% of those sequences being non-productive.

The cohort comprised around 690 healthy bone marrow donors. Cohort members were all nominally healthy when sampled, although unrecorded immune exposures were likely present. The donor tested CMV seropositive, placing the donor among the roughly 270 seropositive members of the cohort. A peripheral blood sample was collected from each donor, and TCR beta sequencing was performed on peripheral blood mononuclear cells. Genomic DNA extraction from the blood cell samples was performed with the Qiagen DNeasy Blood Extraction Kit. Preparation of the library involved the immunoSEQ multiplex PCR assay. The multiplex PCR relied on a mix of 60 forward primers for TCR Vbeta segments and 13 reverse primers for TCR Jbeta segments. A multiplex PCR assay on genomic DNA amplified the CDR3 region of rearranged TCR beta genes. The amplified TCR beta libraries were sequenced on the Illumina HiSeq System as 87-base-pair reads. In the paper's pipeline: In a later analysis, around 80 million unique TCR beta chains were counted across the roughly 610 repertoires, and roughly 11 million of these chains were shared by at least two donors. To remove PCR and sequencing errors, raw reads were error-corrected and collapsed into unique sequences using a nearest-neighbor algorithm that merged closely related sequences. Alignment of CDR3 sequences to IMGT reference sequences was used to assign V, D and J gene segments. Each retained sequence needed at least a six-nucleotide match to both a V gene segment and a J gene segment. A rearrangement was called productive if the CDR3 had no stop codons and remained in frame with V and J, and every other rearrangement was called non-productive. Following IMGT convention, CDR3 was defined as the stretch from the second conserved V-encoded cysteine up to the conserved J-encoded phenylalanine. The earlier analysis of 587 of the donors excluded sequences that lacked an unambiguous match to a single V gene segment. An earlier analysis of a few hundred of the donors classified V segments as functional when productive rearrangements were above 56.7% and as segregating when the standard deviation between donors was above 5%. A statistical classification framework was built to diagnose cytomegalovirus status from the catalog of TCR beta chain sequences. V and J gene assignment, in a later analysis, came from comparing TCR nucleotide sequences with IMGT/GENE-DB human TR gene sequences. A later analysis assigned CDR3 sequences and most-parsimonious VDJ recombination scenarios with the TCRdist pipeline. In a later analysis, each TCR beta chain was defined by its CDR3 amino acid sequence together with its V-gene family, and reads lacking a unique V-gene family were excluded. A later analysis removed roughly 590 highly shared, low-generation-probability nucleotide sequences to deal with suspected cross-contamination and a sequencing artifact. For each public chain, a later analysis derived a clonal expansion index from normalized ranks of inferred template counts within each repertoire. In a later analysis, generation probabilities were computed with a VDJ recombination model fitted to out-of-frame rearrangements, and the resulting probabilities were checked against IGoR. In a later analysis, hypergeometric tests were used to score TCR-TCR, TCR-HLA and TCR-CMV co-occurrence, with a repertoire-size bias correction applied to TCR pairs. In a later analysis, false discovery rates were estimated by permuting HLA or CMV assignments 20 times. A later analysis grouped co-occurring TCRs with DBSCAN, adding TCRdist sequence similarity when clustering within HLA-allele-positive subsets. Co-occurrence clustering excluded repertoires with fewer than 30,000 or more than 120,000 public chains, plus five with anomalous nucleotide sharing. Drawn from immuneACCESS, this table holds only the in-frame rearrangements with V and J called that TCRdb kept. Clones are partly lost; checked studies trace under half to an unresolved V gene and leave the rest unexplained. From that table come the V and J calls and clone size; the DNA was used to work out D and trimming. The sample contains about 120,000 clones, approximately 75% of them found a single time. About 5% of the sample is taken by the ten largest.

General findings and caveats noted by the study authors: Roughly uniform sequencing depth across donors was assumed in presence/absence analyses, although this assumption may not hold. In this cohort, only TCR beta chains were sequenced, and detectable features were limited by the absence of alpha or paired-chain data. Immune exposure information for the cohort was limited to CMV serostatus. A cluster of highly shared sequence variants was judged likely to be a technical artifact of the sequencing pipeline. In an earlier analysis of 587 of the donors, most TCR beta V segments were observed in productive rearrangements about 90% or about 30% of the time, broadly matching IMGT annotations. Because counts were too low, about 18 rarely observed V segments, including chromosome 9 orphons, were excluded from the earlier analysis of under 650 of the donors. The study listed 164 TCR beta chains as associated with cytomegalovirus. The classifier was reported to diagnose cytomegalovirus status with high specificity and sensitivity in both the original and validation cohorts. In a later analysis, HLA-associated TCR beta chains showed more clonal expansion and lower generation probabilities than non-associated chains that were equally common. The authors suggested that the approach could potentially be generalized to other disease states and immunological phenotypes. Most TCR sequences were seen in very few donors, while some public TCRs were found in many individuals. When HLA alleles, especially DR and DQ, strongly co-occurred, TCR associations were difficult to assign to individual alleles. A later analysis found that most CMV-associated TCR beta chains appeared HLA-restricted, with HLA associations seemingly driven largely by CMV exposure. A later analysis reported that several top co-occurrence clusters appeared linked to parvovirus B19, influenza, CMV and Epstein-Barr virus. In a later genetic analysis, fewer N-insertions in productive TCRs were reported among donors in an Asian-associated ancestry cluster than the roughly 700-donor mean. A further reported finding was that TCR beta sequences accurately predicted the HLA-A and HLA-B alleles for most subjects in the first cohort. Specific HLA alleles were associated with about 17,000 TCR beta sequences at a false discovery rate of 0.05 in a later analysis. In a later analysis, the rate of TCR association differed among HLA loci, with DRB1 alleles having the most associated TCRs and HLA-C alleles having the fewest. In a later genetic analysis, a missense DCLRE1C variant was associated with V-gene and J-gene trimming of TCR beta chains, and the association was replicated in an independent cohort. A few of the identified cytomegalovirus-associated TCR beta chains were confirmed in vitro to be specific for cytomegalovirus antigens. Because the 87-base-pair reads could not distinguish some IMGT-functional V segments, including TRBV6-2 and TRBV6-3, those segments were excluded. HLA typing was unavailable for some donors at each locus, so association tests used only the typed subset. Correlated functional status among segregating V segments might be attributable to linkage disequilibrium, but an unknown experimental factor could not be ruled out.

V loses 4 bases of germline sequence and J loses 3 bases, and the interval between the two ends is 13 bases. Reading the germline V gene gives CDR1 SNHLY and CDR2 FYNNEI. From its cysteine to its phenylalanine, the CDR3 spans 14 amino acids. Of all the DNA, just the CDR3 is kept, 42 bases in frame from base 1. In regard to this clone: Its antigen is unknown. Base qualities were left out, and no much larger clone turns up one base away.

The chain is encoded by TRBV2 joined to TRBJ2-7; no D segment can be confidently identified. This TCR derives from a man in his fifties in good health and CMV-seropositive. The sample taken for sequencing was PBMCs. The CDR3 region reads CASSGALKNYEQYF. The DNA reads TGTGCCAGCAGTGGGGCACTTAAGAACTACGAGCAGTACTTC.